Below, one T cell receptor (beta chain) is given with its context. The antigen is not known. This record belongs to a study of CD8 T cells in ankylosing spondylitis. Notes on the study in general: Blood of patients with ankylosing spondylitis appeared to be characterized by a TCR beta motif of about eight highly homologous variants. Some of the motif variants had earlier been found in reactive arthritis patients' fluid and blood. From matched ankylosing spondylitis synovial fluid, disease-linked clones were reportedly recovered at significantly enriched levels.

With molecular barcodes, quantitative 5'-RACE was used to make the TCR beta libraries. TCRdb independently ran MiXCR on the 5' RACE reads; one entry per CDR3 protein. The sample includes under 250,000 distinct CDR3 sequences, under 35% of them seen just once. The specimen sequenced was blood, either unsorted or a sorted T cell fraction (not recorded which). The TCR was taken from a male donor with ankylosing spondylitis or in good health (not recorded which).

The CDR3 sequence: CATGTLGEQYF. CDR3 in DNA: TGTGCCACCGGGACCTTGGGGGAGCAGTACTTC. V is TRBV19 and J is TRBJ2-7; tentatively, D is TRBD1 or TRBD2 (5 bases each). CDR3 length: 11 amino acids. The germline V and J ends were trimmed by 10 bases and 7 bases, with 14 bases remaining between them. Germline CDR1 LNHDA, CDR2 SQIVND (reference sequence).